A selection of T cell receptor beta chains follows, all from one sample in a study of blood T cell repertoires in COVID-19. Generated by immunoSEQ multiplex PCR, the TCRdb table keeps only in-frame clones and is missing some. The repertoire includes about 170,000 clones, 65% to 85% of them detected once, and roughly 20% sits in the top ten. Sequenced: peripheral blood. These receptors all come from a woman aged 70-85 years who had recovered from COVID-19. The CDR3 runs from the conserved cysteine through the conserved F or W. A D gene is named only where the DNA matches it firmly.

CASSPAGGHNEQFF TGTGCCAGCTCACCCGCGGGGGGCCACAATGAGCAGTTCTTC TRBJ2-1 TRBV18 TRBD2
CASSVAAEGEQYF TGTGCCAGCAGCGTAGCGGCGGAGGGTGAGCAGTACTTC TRBJ2-7 TRBV9 .
CASSSPPVYGYTF TGTGCCAGCAGCTCGCCCCCGGTGTATGGCTACACCTTC TRBJ1-2 TRBV5-5 .
CATLNRDRASTGELFF TGTGCCACCCTAAACCGGGACAGGGCGTCCACCGGGGAGCTGTTTTTT TRBJ2-2 TRBV10-3 TRBD1
CASSLDHRGGSGYTF TGTGCCAGCAGCTTGGATCATCGGGGGGGCTCTGGCTACACCTTC TRBJ1-2 TRBV5-8 .
CASNQGGTEAFF TGTGCCAGTAATCAGGGAGGGACTGAAGCTTTCTTT TRBJ1-1 TRBV19 .
CASSATKRTGPNQPQHF TGTGCCAGCAGTGCAACCAAGAGGACAGGGCCGAATCAGCCCCAGCATTTT TRBJ1-5 TRBV27 TRBD1
CASSPPLTSTDTQYF TGCGCCAGCAGCCCCCCCTTAACTAGCACAGATACGCAGTATTTT TRBJ2-3 TRBV5-1 .
CASLLLLGADTQYF TGTGCCAGCCTTTTGTTGCTAGGGGCAGATACGCAGTATTTT TRBJ2-3 TRBV7-2 .
CASSWGQGARGYTF TGTGCCAGCAGTTGGGGACAGGGGGCGCGGGGCTACACCTTC TRBJ1-2 TRBV28 TRBD1
CASSLSGGPQHF TGTGCCAGCAGTTTATCGGGGGGGCCCCAGCATTTT TRBJ1-5 TRBV27 .